These 13 T cell receptor beta chains share one sample of origin, sequenced in a study of T cells after yellow fever vaccination. TCRdb ran MiXCR on the 5' RACE reads and lists one entry per CDR3 protein. The sample lists under 150,000 distinct CDR3 sequences; approximately 7.7% were seen once. The material sequenced was CD4+ T cells sorted from PBMCs, taken 5 days after the yellow fever booster vaccination. Receptors originate from a man under 40 who received the YFV17D yellow fever vaccine.

CDR3 in DNA: TGTGCCACCAGTGATTTGCCTGTAGCGGGAGGGCCCGTAGATACGCAGTATTTT. Its protein is CATSDLPVAGGPVDTQYF. The chain employs TRBV24-1 and TRBJ2-3, with 11 positions matching TRBD2. Germline V CDR1 and CDR2: KGHDR, SFDVKD. The CDR3 is made up of 18 amino acids. J was trimmed by 5 bases and V by 0 bases; bases with no gene match: 9.

The table lists this clonotype with many counts. The V and J genes are TRBV20-1 and TRBJ2-5, with 11 positions matching TRBD2. V trimming: 2 bases; J trimming: 4 bases; junction bases outside the gene matches: 6. The germline CDR1 and CDR2 sequences are DFQATT and SNEGSKA (reference sequence). CDR3 length: 15 amino acids. The CDR3 region has the DNA TGCAGTGCTAGACCCACTAGCGGGAGTTTAGAGACCCAGTACTTC. Its protein is CSARPTSGSLETQYF.

This clonotype has at least ten counts. The rearrangement joins TRBV18 to TRBJ2-1, with D hard to call. V was shortened by 6 bases and J by 5 bases, with 8 bases between the two germline ends. This CDR3 has 12 residues. Germline V gene sequence: CDR1 KGHSH, CDR2 LQKENI. The CDR3 DNA reads TGTGCCAGCTCTACCCGGGACAATGAGCAGTTCTTC. Translating gives CASSTRDNEQFF.

This clonotype has at least ten counts. The chain has TRBV5-1 and TRBJ2-1; no clear D gene. This CDR3 comprises 13 residues. Germline V lookup: CDR1 SGHRS, CDR2 YFSETQ. V lost 2 bases and J lost 7, with 10 bases in between. Here the CDR3 DNA reads TGCGCCAGCAGCTTAACGGTTCTTAATGAGCAGTTCTTC. Amino acid sequence: CASSLTVLNEQFF.

Concerning this clonotype itself: This could be a read error, since a much larger clone is one nucleotide away. The rearrangement joins TRBV2 to TRBJ1-5; tentatively, D is TRBD1 (6 bases). Germline CDR1 SNHLY, CDR2 FYNNEI. The CDR3 contains 13 residues. Trimming removed 1 base from V and 10 bases from J, with 11 bases in between. The CDR3 sequence is CASSEVGHPPQHF. The CDR3 region has the DNA TGTGCCAGCAGTGAAGTGGGACATCCCCCCCAGCATTTT.

The chain links TRBV6-2 or TRBV6-3 to TRBJ2-7; 7 bases are shared with TRBD1. Germline V CDR1 and CDR2: MNHEY, SVGEGT. The CDR3 is 17 residues long. V lost 5 bases and J lost 3; bases outside the gene matches: 16. As DNA, the CDR3 is TGTGCCAGCAGTCCGAACAACCCCCGGACAGGCGACTACGAGCAGTACTTC. As protein: CASSPNNPRTGDYEQYF.

At least ten counts were recorded for this clonotype. The chain combines TRBV12-5 with TRBJ2-3; D not certain. The CDR3 consists of 17 residues. V was shortened by 0 bases and J by 2 bases, with 15 bases between the two germline ends. CDR1 and CDR2 (germline): LGHNT, FRNRAP. This CDR3 reads CASGLVKKGSLTDTQYF. The CDR3 nucleotides are TGTGCTAGTGGTTTGGTCAAGAAGGGCAGCCTCACAGATACGCAGTATTTT.

This clonotype appeared many times. J is TRBJ2-7 and V is TRBV20-1, with D possibly matching TRBD1 (5 bases). The CDR3 spans 15 residues. CDR1 and CDR2 (germline): DFQATT, SNEGSKA (reference sequence). The V gene lost 1 base and the J gene lost 1 base, with 14 bases spanning the gap. In DNA form, the CDR3 reads TGCAGTGCTAGAGGTCAGGACATTAGTTCCTACGAGCAGTACTTC. Its protein is CSARGQDISSYEQYF.

The chain uses TRBV12-3 or TRBV12-4 and TRBJ2-7; D uncertain. This CDR3 spans 15 amino acids. V was clipped by 6 bases and J by 0 bases, with 15 bases between them. The DNA of the CDR3 is TGTGCCAGCAGCCGCCAAGTCATAAGCTCCTACGAGCAGTACTTC. This encodes CASSRQVISSYEQYF.

At least ten counts were recorded for this clonotype. The chain joins TRBV20-1 to TRBJ1-6; D uncertain. The germline CDR1 and CDR2 sequences are DFQATT and SNEGSKA (reference sequence). V was trimmed by 0 bases and J by 7 bases, leaving 13 bases between them. The CDR3 is 15 residues long. The CDR3 region is CSARDFDHWNSPLHF. DNA for the CDR3: TGCAGTGCTAGAGATTTCGACCACTGGAATTCACCCCTCCACTTT.

This clonotype came up a few times. The V and J genes are TRBV5-1 and TRBJ2-5; TRBD1 matches 8 bases. The CDR3 totals 14 residues. The V segment lost 4 bases and the J segment 3 bases; nucleotides outside the gene matches: 5. Germline loops: CDR1 SGHRS, CDR2 YFSETQ. Here the CDR3 reads CASSGQTGEETQYF. CDR3 coding DNA: TGCGCCAGCAGCGGACAGACAGGGGAAGAGACCCAGTACTTC.

Many counts were recorded for this clonotype. V is TRBV28 and J is TRBJ2-1; 10 bases are a match to TRBD2. This CDR3 region has 14 residues. The V segment lost 6 bases and the J segment 7 bases; nucleotides outside the gene matches: 6. From germline, CDR1 is MDHEN and CDR2 SYDVKM. The CDR3 DNA reads as TGTGCCAGCAGGGAGGGACTAGCGCGGAATGAGCAGTTCTTC. Its translation: CASREGLARNEQFF.

The rearrangement uses TRBV11-2 and TRBJ2-7; 7 bases map to TRBD1. Unmatched junction bases numbered 10, after V lost 8 bases and J lost 0 bases. CDR3 length: 15 residues. The germline V gene encodes CDR1 SGHAT and CDR2 FQNNGV. CDR3 nucleotide sequence: TGTGCCAGCGGAGAAGACAGGGCCAGCTCCTACGAGCAGTACTTC. Translating gives CASGEDRASSYEQYF.